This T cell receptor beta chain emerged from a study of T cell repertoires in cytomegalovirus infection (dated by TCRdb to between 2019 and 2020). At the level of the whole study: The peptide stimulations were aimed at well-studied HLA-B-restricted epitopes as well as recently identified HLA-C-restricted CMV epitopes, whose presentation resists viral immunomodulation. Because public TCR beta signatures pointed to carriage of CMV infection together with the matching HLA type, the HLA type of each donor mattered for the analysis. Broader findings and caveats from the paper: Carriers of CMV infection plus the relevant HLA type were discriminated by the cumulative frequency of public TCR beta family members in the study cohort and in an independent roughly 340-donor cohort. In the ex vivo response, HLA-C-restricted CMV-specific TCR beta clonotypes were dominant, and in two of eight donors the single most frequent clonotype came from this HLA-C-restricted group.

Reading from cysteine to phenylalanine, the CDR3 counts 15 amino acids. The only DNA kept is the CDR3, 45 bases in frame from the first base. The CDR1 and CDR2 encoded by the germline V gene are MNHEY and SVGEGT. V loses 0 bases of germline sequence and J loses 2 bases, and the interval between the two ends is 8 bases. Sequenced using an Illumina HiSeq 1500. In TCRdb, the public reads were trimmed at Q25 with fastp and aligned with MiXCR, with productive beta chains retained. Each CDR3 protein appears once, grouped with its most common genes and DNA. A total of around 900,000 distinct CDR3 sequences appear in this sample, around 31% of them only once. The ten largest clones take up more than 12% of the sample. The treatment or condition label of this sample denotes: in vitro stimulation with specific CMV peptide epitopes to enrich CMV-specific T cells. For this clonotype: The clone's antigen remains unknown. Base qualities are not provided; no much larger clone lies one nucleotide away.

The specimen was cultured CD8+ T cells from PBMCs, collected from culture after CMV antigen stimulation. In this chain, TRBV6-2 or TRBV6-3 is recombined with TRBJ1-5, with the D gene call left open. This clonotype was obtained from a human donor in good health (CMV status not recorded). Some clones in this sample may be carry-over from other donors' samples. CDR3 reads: CASSYSKEGNQPQHF. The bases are TGTGCCAGCAGTTACTCGAAAGAGGGCAATCAGCCCCAGCATTTT.